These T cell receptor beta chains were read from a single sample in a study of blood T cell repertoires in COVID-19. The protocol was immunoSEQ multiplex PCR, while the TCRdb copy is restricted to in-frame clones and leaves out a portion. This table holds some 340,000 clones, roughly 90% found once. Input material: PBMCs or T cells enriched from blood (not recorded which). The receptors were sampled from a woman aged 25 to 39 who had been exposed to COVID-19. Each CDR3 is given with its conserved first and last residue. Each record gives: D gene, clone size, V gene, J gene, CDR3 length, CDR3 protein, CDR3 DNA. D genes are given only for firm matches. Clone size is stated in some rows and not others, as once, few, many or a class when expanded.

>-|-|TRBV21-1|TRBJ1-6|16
CASSKEGAGMNSPLHF
TGTGCCAGCAGCAAAGAGGGGGCAGGTATGAATTCACCCCTCCACTTT
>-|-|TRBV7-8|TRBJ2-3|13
CASSLGRTDTQYF
TGTGCCAGCAGCTTAGGGAGAACAGATACGCAGTATTTT
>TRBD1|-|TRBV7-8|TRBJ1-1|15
CASRNAGTGVAEAFF
TGTGCCAGCAGGAATGCCGGGACAGGGGTTGCTGAAGCTTTCTTT
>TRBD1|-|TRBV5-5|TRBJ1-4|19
CASSFCTGGHFQVSEKLFF
TGTGCCAGCAGCTTCTGCACAGGGGGACATTTTCAGGTTAGTGAAAAACTGTTTTTT
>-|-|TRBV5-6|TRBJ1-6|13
CASRPDSNSPLHF
TGTGCCAGCAGACCCGACAGCAATTCACCCCTCCACTTT
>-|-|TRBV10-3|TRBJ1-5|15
CAISDPVLPNQPQHF
TGTGCCATCAGTGACCCGGTTCTTCCTAATCAGCCCCAGCATTTT
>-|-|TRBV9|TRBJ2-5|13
CASSVGTGETQYF
TGTGCCAGCAGCGTTGGGACTGGAGAGACCCAGTACTTC
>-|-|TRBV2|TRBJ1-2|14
CASSIAGRSYGYTF
TGTGCCAGCAGTATAGCGGGACGGTCCTATGGCTACACCTTC
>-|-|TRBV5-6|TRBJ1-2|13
CASSYGQFYGYTF
TGTGCCAGCAGCTACGGACAGTTCTATGGCTACACCTTC
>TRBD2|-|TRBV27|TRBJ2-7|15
CASSLYGSGAYEQYF
TGTGCCAGCAGTTTATATGGTAGCGGGGCCTACGAGCAGTACTTC
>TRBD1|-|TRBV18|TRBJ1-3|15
CASSPPGQPGNTIYF
TGTGCCAGCTCACCTCCGGGACAGCCTGGAAACACCATATATTTT
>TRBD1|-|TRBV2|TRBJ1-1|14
CASSRDRPNTEAFF
TGTGCCAGCAGTAGGGACAGGCCGAACACTGAAGCTTTCTTT
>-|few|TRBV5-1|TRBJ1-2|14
CASSLTGGVDGYTF
TGCGCCAGCAGCTTGACGGGGGGCGTTGATGGCTACACCTTC
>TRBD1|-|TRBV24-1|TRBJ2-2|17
CATSDKGANANTGELFF
TGTGCCACCAGTGATAAGGGGGCGAACGCGAACACCGGGGAGCTGTTTTTT
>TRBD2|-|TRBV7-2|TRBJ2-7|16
CASSLGGGLNFEEQYF
TGTGCCAGCAGCTTAGGGGGGGGACTCAACTTTGAAGAGCAGTACTTC
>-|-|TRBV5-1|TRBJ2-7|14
CASSGAGGPYEQYF
TGCGCCAGCAGCGGGGCAGGAGGGCCCTACGAGCAGTACTTC
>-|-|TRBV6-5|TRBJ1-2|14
CASSPRDTYYGYTF
TGTGCCAGCAGCCCAAGGGACACCTACTATGGCTACACCTTC
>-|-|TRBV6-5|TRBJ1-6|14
CASSSEGSYSPLHF
TGTGCCAGCAGTAGTGAGGGTAGTTATTCACCCCTCCACTTT
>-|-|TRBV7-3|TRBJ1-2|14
CASSRSGGSEGYTF
TGTGCCAGCAGCCGGAGCGGGGGGTCGGAGGGCTACACCTTC
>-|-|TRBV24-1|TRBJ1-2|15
CATSDERAEDYGYTF
TGTGCCACCAGTGATGAGCGGGCCGAGGACTATGGCTACACCTTC
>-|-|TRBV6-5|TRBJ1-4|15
CASSRQTGHPGKLFF
TGTGCCAGCAGCCGCCAAACGGGACACCCAGGAAAACTGTTTTTT
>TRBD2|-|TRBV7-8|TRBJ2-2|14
CASSFIGGAGELFF
TGTGCCAGCAGCTTTATCGGGGGGGCCGGGGAGCTGTTTTTT
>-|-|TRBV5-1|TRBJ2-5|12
CASSLAGETQYF
TGCGCCAGCAGCTTGGCCGGGGAGACCCAGTACTTC